The 23 T cell receptor beta chains presented below share a single source sample, sequenced in a study of shared clonotypes between healthy human individuals. Produced via immunoSEQ multiplex PCR; TCRdb's table is partial and in-frame only. This sample has a few hundred thousand clones, with around 86% found just once. The sequencing input was memory CD8+ T cells sorted from blood. Subset: CD45RO+ cells pooled with CCR7-negative TemRA cells. The receptor set was obtained from a man younger than 35 in good health.

V and J are TRBV13 and TRBJ2-1, with 9 positions matching TRBD2. The germline CDR1 and CDR2 sequences are PRHDT and FYEKMQ (reference sequence). Losses at the gene ends were 2 bases for V and 8 bases for J; bases not matched to a gene: 4. The CDR3 spans 14 residues. DNA for the CDR3: TGTGCCAGCAGCTTATCTAGCGGGATCTATGAGCAGTTCTTC. Protein product: CASSLSSGIYEQFF.

The CDR3 nucleotides read TGTGCCAGCAGCGACGGACAGGGCGGTTCACCCCTCCACTTT. It codes for CASSDGQGGSPLHF. V usage is TRBV9 and J usage is TRBJ1-6; 8 bases fit TRBD1. Germline V gives CDR1 SGDLS, CDR2 YYNGEE. The CDR3 extends over 14 amino acids. Trimming cost V 3 bases and J 9 bases; bases outside gene matches: 5.

The chain uses TRBV27 and TRBJ2-7; either TRBD1 or TRBD2 may supply D (5 bases each). V shed 5 bases and J shed 2 bases, with 22 bases lying between them. The germline CDR1 and CDR2 sequences are MNHEY and SMNVEV (reference sequence). This CDR3 is built from 17 residues. The CDR3 DNA sequence: TGTGCCAGCAGTCTAGTTCCCCCCCGGGACCGAGCCTACGAGCAGTACTTC. It translates to CASSLVPPRDRAYEQYF.

The V and J genes are TRBV6-1 and TRBJ2-2, with TRBD1 matching 10 bases. Per germline, CDR1 MNHNS and CDR2 SASEGT. This CDR3 region has 16 residues. V shed 2 bases and J 5 bases; nucleotides not matched to a gene: 5. CDR3 nucleotide sequence: TGTGCCAGCAGTGAAATAGGGACAGGGGTGACCGGGGAGCTGTTTTTT. Translation gives CASSEIGTGVTGELFF.

The chain carries TRBV30 and TRBJ1-1; D is uncertain. The germline V gene has CDR1 GTSNPN and CDR2 SVGIG (reference sequence). Trimming left V 4 bases short and J 6 bases short, with 9 bases between. This CDR3 spans 11 amino acids. Written as DNA, the CDR3 is TGTGCCTGGAACCTTGGCCCTGAAGCTTTCTTT. As protein: CAWNLGPEAFF.

In DNA form, the CDR3 reads TGCGCCAGCAGTCTCGGCTACTCCTACGAGCAGTACTTC. Protein sequence: CASSLGYSYEQYF. The rearrangement links TRBV4-1 to TRBJ2-7; D is undetermined. V was cut by 6 bases and J by 0 bases, with 9 bases left in between. The germline V gene encodes CDR1 MGHRA and CDR2 YSYEKL. The CDR3 is made up of 13 amino acids.

The table lists this clone with a few counts. The V call is TRBV6-1, the J call TRBJ2-2; D remains unclear. CDR3 length: 15 residues. Germline values: CDR1 MNHNS, CDR2 SASEGT. V lost 2 bases to trimming and J lost 4 bases, with 11 bases between them. The CDR3 DNA reads as TGTGCCAGCAGTGAAATATCAGGAATCACCGGGGAGCTGTTTTTT. Translated: CASSEISGITGELFF.

The chain has TRBV7-9 and TRBJ2-5; maybe TRBD1 (5 bases). CDR1 is SEHNR, CDR2 FQNEAQ, per germline (reference sequence). V lost 7 bases, J lost 1 base, and 19 bases lay in between. The CDR3 has 16 amino acids. The CDR3 region has the DNA TGTGCCAGCAACGTATTAACAGGCCCTCCCCAAGAGACCCAGTACTTC. Translating gives CASNVLTGPPQETQYF. Combining the CDR3 with reference TRBV7-9 and TRBJ2-5 gives the whole variable domain DTGVSQNPRHKITKRGQNVTFRCDPISEHNRLYWYRQTLGQGPEFLTYFQNEAQLEKSRLLSDRFSAERPKGSFSTLEIQRTEQGDSAMYLCASNVLTGPPQETQYFGPGTRLLVL.

The V call is TRBV10-3, the J call TRBJ2-2; a weak D match, TRBD1 (6 bases). Germline loops: CDR1 ENHRY, CDR2 SYGVKD. The CDR3 runs to 15 residues. V lost 6 bases and J lost 0, with 11 bases in between. The CDR3 DNA sequence: TGTGCCATCAGAACAGGGACATCGAACACCGGGGAGCTGTTTTTT. Translated, it gives CAIRTGTSNTGELFF.

On this clone itself: The same CDR3 arises from other DNA sequences in this sample as well. The chain joins TRBV27 to TRBJ2-7; D is unresolved. V shed 6 bases and J shed 2 bases, with 14 bases lying between them. Germline CDR1 and CDR2: MNHEY and SMNVEV (reference sequence). The CDR3 runs to 14 residues. The CDR3 coding sequence is TGTGCCAGCAGCTACCGGGTAGGAACCTACGAGCAGTACTTC. It specifies CASSYRVGTYEQYF.

V is TRBV5-1 and J is TRBJ2-3; D may be TRBD2 (6 bases). The length of the CDR3 is 17 residues. From germline, CDR1 is SGHRS and CDR2 YFSETQ. The germline V and J ends were trimmed by 0 bases and 0 bases, with 14 bases remaining between them. CDR3 residues: CASSLDLSGYSTDTQYF. CDR3 bases: TGCGCCAGCAGCTTGGACCTTAGCGGATATAGCACAGATACGCAGTATTTT.

This clone was recorded once. V usage is TRBV7-2 and J usage is TRBJ1-2, with TRBD1 identical over 7 bases. J was trimmed by 4 bases and V by 6 bases; bases with no gene match: 5. The CDR3 has 13 amino acids. The V gene's germline CDR1 is SGHTA and CDR2 FQGNSA. CDR3 DNA sequence: TGTGCCAGCAGTCGAGACAGGGTCTATGGCTACACCTTC. Encoded protein: CASSRDRVYGYTF.

CDR3 sequence (DNA): TGTGCCAGCAGCTTGGACGGTGGAGATACGCAGTATTTT. Its translation: CASSLDGGDTQYF. This rearrangement joins TRBV5-6 to TRBJ2-3; D call uncertain. This CDR3 comprises 13 residues. V was clipped by 0 bases and J by 5 bases, with 7 bases between them. In germline, CDR1 is SGHDT, CDR2 YYEEEE. Full variable domain (remainder filled in from reference TRBV5-6 and TRBJ2-3): DAGVTQSPTHLIKTRGQQVTLRCSPKSGHDTVSWYQQALGQGPQFIFQYYEEEERQRGNFPDRFSGHQFPNYSSELNVNALLLGDSALYLCASSLDGGDTQYFGPGTRLTVL.

This clone appeared once. The chain combines TRBV29-1 with TRBJ2-3; 8 positions match TRBD1. V shed 4 bases and J 6 bases; nucleotides not matched to a gene: 12. The CDR3 runs 15 residues. From germline, CDR1 is SQVTM and CDR2 ANQGSEA. The CDR3 here is CSVAGTGYRPDTQYF. In nucleotides, the CDR3 is TGCAGCGTTGCCGGGACAGGATATCGTCCTGATACGCAGTATTTT.

This sequence joins TRBV27 and TRBJ2-7, with D uncertain. CDR1 and CDR2 from the germline V gene are MNHEY and SMNVEV (reference sequence). V was shortened by 0 bases and J by 3 bases, with 6 bases between the two germline ends. The length of the CDR3 is 13 residues. The chain's CDR3 is CASSLSNSYEQYF. The CDR3 nucleotides read TGTGCCAGCAGTTTATCGAACAGCTACGAGCAGTACTTC.

This chain links TRBV27 with TRBJ2-3, with 10 nucleotides matching TRBD2. V shed 2 bases and J 4 bases; nucleotides not matched to a gene: 3. From germline, CDR1 is MNHEY and CDR2 SMNVEV (reference sequence). The CDR3 spans 15 residues. CDR3 sequence: CASSLLAGEADTQYF. In nucleotides, the CDR3 is TGTGCCAGCAGTTTACTAGCGGGAGAAGCAGATACGCAGTATTTT.

This chain connects TRBV6-5 to TRBJ2-5; the D call may be TRBD1 or TRBD2 (5 bases each). Germline CDR1 is MNHEY and CDR2 is SVGAGI. The CDR3 contains 13 residues. The V end was cut by 6 bases, the J end by 5 bases, with 13 bases between. CDR3 nucleotide sequence: TGTGCCAGCAGATCCGGTTGGGGGGAGACCCAGTACTTC. This codes for CASRSGWGETQYF.

The chain has TRBV11-1 and TRBJ2-2, with 7 bases lining up with TRBD2. With V trimmed by 5 bases and J by 1 base, 10 bases remained unmatched. This CDR3 region has 17 residues. Germline values: CDR1 SGHAT, CDR2 FQDESV (reference sequence). CDR3 loop: CASSPRLAEMNTGELFF. CDR3 DNA sequence: TGTGCCAGCAGCCCCCGGCTAGCGGAGATGAACACCGGGGAGCTGTTTTTT.

The chain links TRBV4-2 to TRBJ2-7, with D maybe TRBD2 (7 bases). V lost 0 bases, J lost 2 bases, and 14 bases lay in between. Per the germline V gene, CDR1 is LGHNA and CDR2 is YNFKEQ. The length of the CDR3 is 16 residues. This CDR3 is CASSQDSGEGAYEQYF. The CDR3 region has the DNA TGTGCCAGCAGCCAAGACTCAGGGGAGGGAGCCTACGAGCAGTACTTC.

This clone was seen more than once but under ten times. At the DNA level, this CDR3 is encoded by other sequences in the same sample as well. The DNA for the CDR3 is TGTGCCAGCAGTCTAACCATGAACACTGAAGCTTTCTTT. This codes for CASSLTMNTEAFF. This chain uses TRBV27 with TRBJ1-1; D remains unclear. Germline CDR1 reads MNHEY; CDR2 reads SMNVEV (reference sequence). V was clipped by 5 bases and J by 0 bases, with 7 bases between them. The CDR3 runs 13 residues.

The chain couples TRBV5-1 to TRBJ2-1, with 8 bases fitting TRBD1. Trimming took 4 bases from V and 1 from J; bases not matched to a gene: 10. CDR3 length: 17 residues. Germline values: CDR1 SGHRS, CDR2 YFSETQ. The CDR3 spells CASSIYPQGDSYNEQFF. CDR3 DNA sequence: TGCGCCAGCAGCATTTATCCACAGGGGGATTCCTACAATGAGCAGTTCTTC.

This chain links TRBV11-3 with TRBJ2-1; 10 bases agree with TRBD2. The trim removed 0 bases at V and 3 bases at J, leaving 5 bases unmatched. From germline, CDR1 is SGHNT and CDR2 YENEEA. The CDR3 sequence is 17 residues long. Here the CDR3 reads CASSLDPPSGSYNEQFF. Here the CDR3 DNA reads TGTGCCAGCAGCTTAGACCCCCCTAGCGGGAGCTACAATGAGCAGTTCTTC.

The chain recombines TRBV27 with TRBJ2-7; TRBD2 matches 9 bases. The length of the CDR3 is 15 residues. Looked up from germline, CDR1 is MNHEY and CDR2 is SMNVEV (reference sequence). The junction had 6 bases not matched to a gene; V was cut back by 3 bases and J by 3 bases. In DNA form, the CDR3 reads TGTGCCAGCAGTTTCTTTCCTAGCGGGATCTACGAGCAGTACTTC. Its translation is CASSFFPSGIYEQYF.